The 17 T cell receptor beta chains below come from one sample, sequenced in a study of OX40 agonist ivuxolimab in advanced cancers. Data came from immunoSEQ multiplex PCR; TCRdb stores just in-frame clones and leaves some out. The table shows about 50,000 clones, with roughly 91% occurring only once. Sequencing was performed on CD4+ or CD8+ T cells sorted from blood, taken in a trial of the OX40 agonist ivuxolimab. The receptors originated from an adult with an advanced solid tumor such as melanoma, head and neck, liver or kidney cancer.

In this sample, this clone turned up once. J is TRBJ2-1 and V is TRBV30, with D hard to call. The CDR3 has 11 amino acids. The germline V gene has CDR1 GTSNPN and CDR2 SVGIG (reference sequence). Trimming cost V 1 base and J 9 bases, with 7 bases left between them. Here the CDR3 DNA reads TGTGCCTGGAGTGAGTACGGTGAGCAGTTCTTC. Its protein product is CAWSEYGEQFF.

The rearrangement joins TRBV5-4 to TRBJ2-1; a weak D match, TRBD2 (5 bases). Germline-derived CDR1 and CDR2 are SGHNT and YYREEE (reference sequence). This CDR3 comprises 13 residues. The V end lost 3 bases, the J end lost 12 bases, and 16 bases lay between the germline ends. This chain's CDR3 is CASSSWRGIGQFF. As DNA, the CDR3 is TGTGCCAGCAGCTCTTGGAGAGGGATAGGGCAGTTCTTC.

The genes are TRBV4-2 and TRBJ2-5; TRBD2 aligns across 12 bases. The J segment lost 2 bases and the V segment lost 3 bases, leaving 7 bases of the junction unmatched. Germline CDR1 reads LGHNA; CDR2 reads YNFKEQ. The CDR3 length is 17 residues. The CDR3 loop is CASSHGASGREQETQYF. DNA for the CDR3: TGTGCCAGCAGCCATGGGGCTAGCGGGAGGGAACAAGAGACCCAGTACTTC.

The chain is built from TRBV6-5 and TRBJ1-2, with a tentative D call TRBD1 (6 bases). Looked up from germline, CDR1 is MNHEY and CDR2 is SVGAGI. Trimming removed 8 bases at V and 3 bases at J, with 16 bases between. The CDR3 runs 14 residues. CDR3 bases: TGTGCCAGCCGGGGGGCGGATGTAGACTATGGCTACACCTTC. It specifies CASRGADVDYGYTF.

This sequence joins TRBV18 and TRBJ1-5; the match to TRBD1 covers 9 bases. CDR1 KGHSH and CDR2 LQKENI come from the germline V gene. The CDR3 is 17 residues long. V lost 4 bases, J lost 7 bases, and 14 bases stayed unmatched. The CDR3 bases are TGTGCCAGCTCACTGAACGCCGGGACAGGGAAAGGACAGCCCCAGCATTTT. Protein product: CASSLNAGTGKGQPQHF.

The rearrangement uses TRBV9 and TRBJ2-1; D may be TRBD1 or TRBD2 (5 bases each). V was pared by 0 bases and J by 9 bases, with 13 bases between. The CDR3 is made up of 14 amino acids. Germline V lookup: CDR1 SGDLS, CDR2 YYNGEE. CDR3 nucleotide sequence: TGTGCCAGCAGCGTAGGACTACAAAGGGGTGAGCAGTTCTTC. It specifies CASSVGLQRGEQFF.

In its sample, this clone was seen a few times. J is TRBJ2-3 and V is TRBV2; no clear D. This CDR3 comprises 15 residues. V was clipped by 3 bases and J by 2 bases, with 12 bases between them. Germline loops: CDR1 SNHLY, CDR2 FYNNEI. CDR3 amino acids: CASSDMGSPTDTQYF. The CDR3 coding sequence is TGTGCCAGCAGTGATATGGGTAGCCCCACAGATACGCAGTATTTT. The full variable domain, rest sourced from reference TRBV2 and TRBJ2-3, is EPEVTQTPSHQVTQMGQEVILRCVPISNHLYFYWYRQILGQKVEFLVSFYNNEISEKSEIFDDQFSVERPDGSNFTLKIRSTKLEDSAMYFCASSDMGSPTDTQYFGPGTRLTVL.

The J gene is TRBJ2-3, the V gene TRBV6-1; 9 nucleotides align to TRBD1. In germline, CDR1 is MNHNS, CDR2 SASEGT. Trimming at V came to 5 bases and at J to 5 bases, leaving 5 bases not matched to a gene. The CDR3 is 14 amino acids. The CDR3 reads CASSRQGGGDTQYF. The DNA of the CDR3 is TGTGCCAGCAGTCGACAGGGGGGAGGAGATACGCAGTATTTT.

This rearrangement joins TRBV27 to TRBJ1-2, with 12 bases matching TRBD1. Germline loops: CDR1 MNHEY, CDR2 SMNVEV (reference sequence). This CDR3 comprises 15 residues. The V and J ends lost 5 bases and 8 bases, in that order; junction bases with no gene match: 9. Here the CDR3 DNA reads TGTGCCAGCAGTGGATCCGGGACAGGGGGCGGCGGCTACACCTTC. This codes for CASSGSGTGGGGYTF.

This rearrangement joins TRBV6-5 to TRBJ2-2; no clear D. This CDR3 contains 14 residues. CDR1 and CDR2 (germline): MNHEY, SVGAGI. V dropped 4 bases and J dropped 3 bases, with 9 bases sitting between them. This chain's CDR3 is CASSSWTDTGELFF. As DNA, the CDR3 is TGTGCCAGCAGTTCGTGGACGGACACCGGGGAGCTGTTTTTT.

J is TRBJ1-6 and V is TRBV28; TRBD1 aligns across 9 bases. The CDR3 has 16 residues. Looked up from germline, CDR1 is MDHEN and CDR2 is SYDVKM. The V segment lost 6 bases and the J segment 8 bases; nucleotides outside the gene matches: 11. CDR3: CASRLPTGGMHSPLHF. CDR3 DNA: TGTGCCAGCAGGCTGCCGACAGGGGGGATGCATTCACCCCTCCACTTT.

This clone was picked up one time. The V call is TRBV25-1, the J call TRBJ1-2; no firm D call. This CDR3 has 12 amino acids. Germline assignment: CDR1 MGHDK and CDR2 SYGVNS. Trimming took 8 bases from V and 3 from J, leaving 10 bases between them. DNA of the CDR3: TGTGCCAGCGAGGCGGGAGACTATGGCTACACCTTC. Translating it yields CASEAGDYGYTF.

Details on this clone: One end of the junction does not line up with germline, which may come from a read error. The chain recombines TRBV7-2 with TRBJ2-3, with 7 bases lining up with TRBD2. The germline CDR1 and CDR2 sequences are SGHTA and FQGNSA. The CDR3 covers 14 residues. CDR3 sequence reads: CASSLGLETDTQYF. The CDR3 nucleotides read TGTGCCAGCAGTTTAGGACTAGAGACAGATACGCAGTATTTT.

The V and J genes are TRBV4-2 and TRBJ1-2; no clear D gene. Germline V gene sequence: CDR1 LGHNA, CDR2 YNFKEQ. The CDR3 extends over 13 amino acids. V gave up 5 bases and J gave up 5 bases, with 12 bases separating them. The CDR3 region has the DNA TGTGCCAGCAGCTGGGAGACCGAGTATGGCTACACCTTC. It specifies CASSWETEYGYTF.

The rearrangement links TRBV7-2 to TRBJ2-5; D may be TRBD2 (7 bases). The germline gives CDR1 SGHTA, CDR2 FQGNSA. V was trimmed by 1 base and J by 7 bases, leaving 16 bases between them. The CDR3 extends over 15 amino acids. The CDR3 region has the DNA TGTGCCAGCAGCTTAGGTGGGGGGGGGCGAGGGACCCAGTACTTC. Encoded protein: CASSLGGGGRGTQYF.

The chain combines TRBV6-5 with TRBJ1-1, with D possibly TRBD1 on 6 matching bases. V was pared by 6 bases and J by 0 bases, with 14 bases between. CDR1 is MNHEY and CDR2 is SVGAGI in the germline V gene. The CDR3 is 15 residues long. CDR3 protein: CASSKHRDLNTEAFF. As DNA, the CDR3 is TGTGCCAGCAGCAAACACAGGGATTTGAACACTGAAGCTTTCTTT.

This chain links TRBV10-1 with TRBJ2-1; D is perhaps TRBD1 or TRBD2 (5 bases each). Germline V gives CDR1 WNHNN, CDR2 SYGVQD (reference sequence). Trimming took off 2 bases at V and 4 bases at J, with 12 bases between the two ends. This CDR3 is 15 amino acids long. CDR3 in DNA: TGCGCCAGCAGTGAGGGGGACCTCGTGTACAATGAGCAGTTCTTC. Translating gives CASSEGDLVYNEQFF.